This entry features one T cell receptor (beta chain) sequence. The data derive from a study of identifying expanded T cells in peripheral blood. The CDR3 loop spans 16 amino acids. CDR1 SGDLS and CDR2 YYNGEE come from the germline V gene. The V gene end was trimmed by 0 bases and the J gene end by 5 bases; junction bases not matched to a gene: 3. The data were produced by immunoSEQ multiplex PCR, yet TCRdb's version contains in-frame clones alone and is incomplete. The table has tens of thousands of clones, around 84% seen once. V is TRBV9 and J is TRBJ2-1; 12 bases line up with TRBD2. The receptor comes from a person between 18 and 75 years old in good health. The sample taken for sequencing was blood. Here the CDR3 reads CASSVATSGSNNEQFF. For the CDR3, the DNA is TGTGCCAGCAGCGTAGCGACTAGCGGGAGTAACAATGAGCAGTTCTTC. Using reference TRBV9 and TRBJ2-1 for the parts outside the CDR3, the full variable domain is DSGVTQTPKHLITATGQRVTLRCSPRSGDLSVYWYQQSLDQGLQFLIQYYNGEERAKGNILERFSAQQFPDLHSELNLSSLELGDSALYFCASSVATSGSNNEQFFGPGTRLTVL.